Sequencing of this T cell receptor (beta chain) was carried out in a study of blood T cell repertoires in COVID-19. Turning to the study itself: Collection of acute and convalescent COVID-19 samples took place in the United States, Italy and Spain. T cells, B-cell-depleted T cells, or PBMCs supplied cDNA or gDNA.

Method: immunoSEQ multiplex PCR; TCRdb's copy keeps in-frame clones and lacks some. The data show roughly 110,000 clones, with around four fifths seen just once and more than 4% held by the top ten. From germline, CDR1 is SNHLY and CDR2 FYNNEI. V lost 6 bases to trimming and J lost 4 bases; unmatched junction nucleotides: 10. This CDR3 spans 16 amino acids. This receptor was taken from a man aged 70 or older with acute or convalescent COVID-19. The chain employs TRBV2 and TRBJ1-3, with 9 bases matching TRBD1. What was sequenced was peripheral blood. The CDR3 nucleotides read TGTGCCAGCAGGCCAACGGGACAGGGAAAAGGAAACACCATATATTTT. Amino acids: CASRPTGQGKGNTIYF.